This T cell receptor (beta chain) was profiled in a study of cytomegalovirus exposure and HLA in healthy donors. Study-wide points: In an earlier analysis, most TCR beta V segments were productive about 87% or about 30% of the time. Associated with cytomegalovirus, according to the listing, were around 160 TCR beta chains.

The PCR used 60 Vbeta and 13 Jbeta primers. Data came from immunoSEQ multiplex PCR; TCRdb stores just in-frame clones and leaves some out. The sample comprises about 62,000 clones, 65% to 75% of which are singletons, and 5% to 6.5% rests with the top ten. About this clone: What it binds is unknown.

Deletions cut 5 bases from V and 5 bases from J, with 18 bases between. The CDR3 runs to 15 residues. Germline V gives CDR1 MNHNS, CDR2 SASEGT. The sample taken for sequencing was PBMCs. V is TRBV6-1 and J is TRBJ1-2, with a tentative D call TRBD1 (6 bases). The receptor was derived from a woman between 25 and 40 years old in good health and CMV-seronegative. The CDR3 spells CASSQGGDGGYGYTF. DNA of the CDR3: TGTGCCAGCAGTCAAGGGGGGGACGGGGGGTATGGCTACACCTTC.